This T cell receptor beta chain came from a study of blood T cell repertoires in COVID-19. CDR3 length: 17 residues. Germline V gene lookup returns CDR1 ENHRY and CDR2 SYGVKD. The V segment lost 3 bases and the J segment 4 bases; nucleotides outside the gene matches: 10. The repertoire was sequenced with immunoSEQ multiplex PCR; TCRdb's copy has only in-frame clones and lacks some. The data contain fewer than 250,000 clones, approximately 84% of them singletons. The genes are TRBV10-3 and TRBJ2-2; 8 nucleotides match TRBD1. The clonotype comes from a woman aged 80 or over with acute or convalescent COVID-19. Sequencing used peripheral blood. This chain's CDR3 is CAISDFKAGGFTGELFF. The CDR3 DNA follows: TGTGCCATCAGTGACTTTAAGGCAGGGGGCTTCACCGGGGAGCTGTTTTTT.